This T cell receptor beta chain was recorded in a study of shared clonotypes between healthy human individuals. At the level of the study: Three plates were used per donor for CD4 naive, three for CD4 memory, two for CD8 naive and one for CD8 memory.

Naive CD8 populations comprised CD45RO-negative cells positively selected for CCR7, excluding terminally differentiated effector memory CD45RA+ cells. Regarding this clone: Its cognate antigen is unknown.

The CDR3 contains 12 residues. From germline, CDR1 is MNHEY and CDR2 SMNVEV (reference sequence). Trimming left V 6 bases short and J 3 bases short, with 5 bases between. The assay ran at deep level. Generated by immunoSEQ multiplex PCR, the TCRdb table keeps only in-frame clones and is missing some. The sample consists of about 2.1 million clones, around 93% of them appearing once. Study results and caveats: Donor clonotype sharing was expected to depend on sequencing depth.

The chain joins TRBV27 to TRBJ2-2; D gene uncertain. The sequencing sample was made of naive CD8+ T cells from PBMCs. The TCR sequence derives from a young man in good health. Some clones in this sample may be carry-over from other donors' samples. CDR3 sequence: CASSNYTGELFF. CDR3 bases: TGTGCCAGCAGCAATTACACCGGGGAGCTGTTTTTT.